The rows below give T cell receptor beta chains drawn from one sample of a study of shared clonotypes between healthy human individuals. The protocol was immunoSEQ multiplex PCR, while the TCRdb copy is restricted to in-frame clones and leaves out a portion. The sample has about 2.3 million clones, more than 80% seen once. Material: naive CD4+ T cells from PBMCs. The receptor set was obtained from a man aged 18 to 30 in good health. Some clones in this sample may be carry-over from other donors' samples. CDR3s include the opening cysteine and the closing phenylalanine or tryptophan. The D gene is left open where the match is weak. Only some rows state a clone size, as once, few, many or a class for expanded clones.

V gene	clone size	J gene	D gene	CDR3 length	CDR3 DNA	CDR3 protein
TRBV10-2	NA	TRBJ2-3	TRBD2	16	TGCGCCAGCACTGTTAGAGCGGGGTCTAGCACAGATACGCAGTATTTT	CASTVRAGSSTDTQYF
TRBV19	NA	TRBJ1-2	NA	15	TGTGCCAGTAGCTACAACCCGGCAGGGCCCTATGGCTACACCTTC	CASSYNPAGPYGYTF
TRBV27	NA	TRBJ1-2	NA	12	TGTGCCAGCAGCGCGCATGCAGGGGGCTACACCTTC	CASSAHAGGYTF
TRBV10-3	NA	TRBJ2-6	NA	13	TGTGCCATCGGGGAAACTGGGGCCAACGTCCTGACTTTC	CAIGETGANVLTF
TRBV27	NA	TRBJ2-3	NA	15	TGTGCCAGCACCACAGTAGCGAGGGGCACAGATACGCAGTATTTT	CASTTVARGTDTQYF
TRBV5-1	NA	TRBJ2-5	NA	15	TGCGCCAGCAGCTTGGATTGGCGGATACAAGAGACCCAGTACTTC	CASSLDWRIQETQYF
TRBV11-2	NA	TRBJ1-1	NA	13	TGTGCCAGCAGCTTAGTAGCGAGACCAGAAGCTTTCTTT	CASSLVARPEAFF
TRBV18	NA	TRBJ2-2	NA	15	TGTGCCAGCTCACCGAGAACTCCGAACACCGGGGAGCTGTTTTTT	CASSPRTPNTGELFF
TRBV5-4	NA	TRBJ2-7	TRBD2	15	TGTGCCAGTCAGATGGATAGCGGGAGGGCCTACGAGCAGTACTTC	CASQMDSGRAYEQYF
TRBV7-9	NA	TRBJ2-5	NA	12	TGTGCCAGCAGCTTAGACAGGACTAACACTTACTTC	CASSLDRTNTYF
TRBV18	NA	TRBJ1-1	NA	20	TGTGCCAGCTCACGACTACCAACTGTTAGTTGGTCTGGAATGAACACTGAAGCTTTCTTT	CASSRLPTVSWSGMNTEAFF
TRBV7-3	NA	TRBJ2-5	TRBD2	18	TGTGCCAGCAGCTTACGCGGTAGCGGGAGCCCTCTCCAAGAGACCCAGTACTTC	CASSLRGSGSPLQETQYF
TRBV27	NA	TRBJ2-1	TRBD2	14	TGTGCCAGCAGTGTAGCGGGAGCGCCCCTGTTAGAGTTCTTC	CASSVAGAPLLEFF
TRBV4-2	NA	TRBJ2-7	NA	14	TGTGCCAGCAGCCAAGATCCTGGGGCCTACGAGCAGTACTTC	CASSQDPGAYEQYF
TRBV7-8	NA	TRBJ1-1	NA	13	TGTGCCAGCACCTTAAGGGGGAACACTGAAGCTTTCTTT	CASTLRGNTEAFF
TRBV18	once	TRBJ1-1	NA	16	TGTGCCAGCTCACCACCTTCGGGGACCTGGGGGACTGAAGCTTTCTTT	CASSPPSGTWGTEAFF
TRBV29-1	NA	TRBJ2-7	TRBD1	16	TGCAGCGTTGAAAGGGCCCAGGGGACAGGGTCTAGTGAGCAGTACTTC	CSVERAQGTGSSEQYF
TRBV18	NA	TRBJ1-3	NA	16	TGTGCCAGCTCACCTAGAAAAACGGGCTCTGGAAACACCATATATTTT	CASSPRKTGSGNTIYF
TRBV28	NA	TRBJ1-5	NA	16	TGTGCCAGCAGTTTATGGGCCCCCGTTAGCAATCAGCCCCAGCATTTT	CASSLWAPVSNQPQHF
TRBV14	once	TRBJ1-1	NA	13	TGTGCCAGCAGCCTTACCCGGGGCACTGAAGCTTTCTTT	CASSLTRGTEAFF
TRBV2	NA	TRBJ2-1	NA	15	TGTGCCAGCAGGATGGACCCCAGCTCCTACAATGAGCAGTTCTTC	CASRMDPSSYNEQFF
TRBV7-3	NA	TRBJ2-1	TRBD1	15	TGTGCCAGCAGCTTTGACAGGGCGTCCTACAATGAGCAGTTCTTC	CASSFDRASYNEQFF
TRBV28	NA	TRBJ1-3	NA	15	TGTGCCAGCAGTTTGATAGGAGCCTCTGGAAACACCATATATTTT	CASSLIGASGNTIYF
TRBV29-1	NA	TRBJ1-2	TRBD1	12	TGCAGCGTTGAAGATCAGGGGGCTGGCTACACCTTC	CSVEDQGAGYTF
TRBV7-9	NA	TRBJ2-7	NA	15	TGTGCCAGCAGTCGTGACAGACCCGCCGGGGGCGAGCAGTACTTC	CASSRDRPAGGEQYF
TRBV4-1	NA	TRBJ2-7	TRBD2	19	TGCGCCAGCAGCCAAGTGGTAGTAGCGGGAGTTCGTGGGTACTACGAGCAGTACTTC	CASSQVVVAGVRGYYEQYF
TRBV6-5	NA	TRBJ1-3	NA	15	TGTGCCAGCAGTTACCAACTAAAGGGTGGAAACACCATATATTTT	CASSYQLKGGNTIYF
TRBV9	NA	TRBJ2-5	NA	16	TGTGCCAGCAGCGTCCTCTCAGGGGTCCAGGGGGAGACCCAGTACTTC	CASSVLSGVQGETQYF
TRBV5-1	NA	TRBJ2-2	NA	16	TGCGCCAGCAGCTTGGGAGCAGGAGCGAACACCGGGGAGCTGTTTTTT	CASSLGAGANTGELFF
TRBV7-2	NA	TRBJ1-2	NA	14	TGTGCCAGCAGCTTAGATCTGATTAACTATGGCTACACCTTC	CASSLDLINYGYTF
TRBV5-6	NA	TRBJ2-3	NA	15	TGTGCCAGCAGCTTGGTAGCGGCAAGCACAGATACGCAGTATTTT	CASSLVAASTDTQYF
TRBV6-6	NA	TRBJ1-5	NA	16	TGTGCCAGCAGTCCACCGGCCGGCGTTAGCAATCAGCCCCAGCATTTT	CASSPPAGVSNQPQHF
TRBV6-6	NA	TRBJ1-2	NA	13	TGTGCCAGCAGGCAGATGCAAACCTATGGCTACACCTTC	CASRQMQTYGYTF
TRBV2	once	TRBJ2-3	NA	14	TGTGCCAGCAGTGTATTAGGGGCCGGGGATACGCAGTATTTT	CASSVLGAGDTQYF
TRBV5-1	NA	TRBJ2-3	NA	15	TGCGCCAGCAGCTTTCTGCGCGGGAGCACAGATACGCAGTATTTT	CASSFLRGSTDTQYF
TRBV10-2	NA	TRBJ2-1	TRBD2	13	TGCGCCAGCAGTGGGGGACTAGCGGGACCTCAGTTCTTC	CASSGGLAGPQFF
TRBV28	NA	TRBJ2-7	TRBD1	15	TGTGCCAGCAGTATAACCGGGACAGCGTTCTACGAGCAGTACTTC	CASSITGTAFYEQYF
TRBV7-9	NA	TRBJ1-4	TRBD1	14	TGTGCCAGCAGCTCTGGGACAGTCGGGGAAAAACTGTTTTTT	CASSSGTVGEKLFF
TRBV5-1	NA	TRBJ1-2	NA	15	TGCGCCAGCAGCCAGGCGGGGACACCACTGAGGAGCTACACCTTC	CASSQAGTPLRSYTF
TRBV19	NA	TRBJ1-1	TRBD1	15	TGTGCCAGTATTCGGACAGGAGGGGGTAAGACTGAAGCTTTCTTT	CASIRTGGGKTEAFF
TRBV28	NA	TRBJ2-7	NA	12	TGTGCCAGCACCGGGAGTACCTACGAGCAGTACTTC	CASTGSTYEQYF
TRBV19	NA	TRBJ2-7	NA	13	TGTGCCAGTAGTATGCATTTACTATCCGAGCAGTACTTC	CASSMHLLSEQYF
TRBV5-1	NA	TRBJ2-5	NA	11	TGCGCCAGCAGAGGACAAGAGACCCAGTACTTC	CASRGQETQYF
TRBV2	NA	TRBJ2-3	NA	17	TGTGCCGGGATACCTATCCAAAGGAGTAGGGCCCAAGATACGCAGTATTTT	CAGIPIQRSRAQDTQYF
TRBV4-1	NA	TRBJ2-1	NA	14	TGCGCCAGCAGCCAGGTTATGGGGCCCGATGAGCAGTTCTTC	CASSQVMGPDEQFF
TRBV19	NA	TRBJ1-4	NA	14	TGTGCCAGTAGCCCATTGGATCAAGTCGAAAAACTGTTTTTT	CASSPLDQVEKLFF
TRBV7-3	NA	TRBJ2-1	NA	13	TGTGCCAGCAGCTTTCAGAAGGGTGGTGAGCAGTTCTTC	CASSFQKGGEQFF
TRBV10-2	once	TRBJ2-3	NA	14	TGCGCCACCTCCCTAGGGGGGCCCACAGATACGCAGTATTTT	CATSLGGPTDTQYF
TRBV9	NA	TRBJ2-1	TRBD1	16	TGTGCCAGCAGCGACCCCGGGACAGGGGTTATGGATGAGCAGTTCTTC	CASSDPGTGVMDEQFF
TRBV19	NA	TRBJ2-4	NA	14	TGTGCCAGTAGGGGACCAGGGCGTGGGGACATTCAGTACTTC	CASRGPGRGDIQYF
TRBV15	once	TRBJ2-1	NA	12	TGTGCCACCAGCAGGTTGCGCCATGAGCAGTTCTTC	CATSRLRHEQFF
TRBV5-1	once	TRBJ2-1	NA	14	TGCGCCAGCAACCAGGGGTTGCACGACAATGAGCAGTTCTTC	CASNQGLHDNEQFF
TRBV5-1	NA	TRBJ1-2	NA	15	TGCGCCAGCAGCTTGGATAGGGGGGTTAACTATGGCTACACCTTC	CASSLDRGVNYGYTF
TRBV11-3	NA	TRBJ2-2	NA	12	TGTGCCAGCAGTTACTCTACCGGGGAGCTGTTTTTT	CASSYSTGELFF
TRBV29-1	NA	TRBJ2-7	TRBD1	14	TGCAGCGTGCGCCGGGACAGGGGGTCCTACGAGCAGTACTTC	CSVRRDRGSYEQYF
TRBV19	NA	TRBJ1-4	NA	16	TGTGCCAGTAGCGCTAAGATTGGACGGCCTAATGAAAAACTGTTTTTT	CASSAKIGRPNEKLFF
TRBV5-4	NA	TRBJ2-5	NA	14	TGTGCCAGCAGCCAGACTACGCGCCAAGAGACCCAGTACTTC	CASSQTTRQETQYF
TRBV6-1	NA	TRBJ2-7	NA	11	TGTGCCAGCAGTGAAGCAGGCGAGCAGTACTTC	CASSEAGEQYF
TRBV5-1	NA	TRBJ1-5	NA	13	TGCGCCAGCAGCTTGTCTTGGGATCAGCCCCAGCATTTT	CASSLSWDQPQHF
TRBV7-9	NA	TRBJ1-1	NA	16	TGTGCCAGCAGCTTAGGGTTTGGGGATAGGAACACTGAAGCTTTCTTT	CASSLGFGDRNTEAFF